This TCR beta chain is drawn from a study of blood T cell repertoires in COVID-19. This clone occurred once. Germline loops: CDR1 MGHRA, CDR2 YSYEKL. The CDR3 is 17 amino acids. Trimming at V came to 0 bases and at J to 6 bases, leaving 10 bases not matched to a gene. This table comes from immunoSEQ multiplex PCR, and its TCRdb copy is limited to in-frame clones, with some not included. The sample has some 400,000 clones, 75% to 90% seen once. The chain uses TRBV4-1 and TRBJ2-1, with 8 bases identical to TRBD1. The receptor's source is a man aged 30 to 39 who had recovered from COVID-19. The sequenced material came from PBMCs or T cells enriched from blood (not recorded which). The CDR3 spells CASSQDSKDTGGNEQFF. The CDR3 nucleotides are TGCGCCAGCAGCCAAGATTCGAAAGATACAGGGGGCAATGAGCAGTTCTTC.